The clone carrying this TCR beta chain has only a few counts. Antigen: not known. Germline V gene sequence: CDR1 SGDLS, CDR2 YYNGEE. CDR3 length: 14 amino acids. Trimming shortened V by 0 bases and J by 5 bases, and 11 bases separated the two germline ends. Each donor gave one heparinised blood draw averaging around 120 mL. Isolation of CD4+ naive, central memory, regulatory and stem cell-like memory cells was achieved by sorting via CD45RO/CCR7/CD25/CD127/CD95/CD27. The whole isolated RNA underwent reverse transcription, so sequencing captured expressed TCRB transcripts. The method was immunoSEQ multiplex PCR; TCRdb's version includes in-frame clones alone and lacks a portion of them. The sample holds about 140,000 clones, roughly an eighth seen once. The record originates from a study of beta chain features in type 1 diabetes. Study-wide results and caveats: Fewer junction insertions and more nucleotide deletions appeared in type 1 diabetes patients. There was a moderate but significant shortening of TCRB CDR3s in all four CD4+ subsets of Type 1 diabetes patients.

This chain uses TRBV9 with TRBJ2-5; D gene uncertain. The TCR comes from a man in his late teens or twenties with type 1 diabetes. The sample taken for sequencing was central memory CD4+ T cells from blood. The chain's CDR3 is CASSVAYNSETQYF. CDR3 coding DNA: TGTGCCAGCAGCGTAGCTTACAACTCGGAGACCCAGTACTTC.